This entry concerns a single T cell receptor beta chain. CDR1 is SGHTA and CDR2 is FQGNSA in the germline V gene. V lost 2 bases and J lost 9; bases outside the gene matches: 6. The CDR3 has 14 amino acids. These data are taken from a study of blood T cell repertoires in COVID-19. Study details: Samples representing acute and convalescent COVID-19 were sourced from the United States, Italy and Spain. T cells, B-cell-depleted T cells, or PBMCs provided the cDNA or gDNA that served as material.

As originally analysed: Estimation of nucleated cell counts was performed using reference gene primer amplification. Sequencing was performed with immunoSEQ multiplex PCR; in TCRdb, only in-frame clones are kept and a portion is missing. The V and J calls and clone size come from that table; D and trimming were worked out from the DNA. The sample carries more than 100,000 clones, 80% to 90% recorded once. The chain employs TRBV7-2 and TRBJ2-1, with 8 bases that match TRBD2. The receptor was derived from a man aged 50-60 years with active COVID-19. The sample was peripheral blood. The CDR3 coding sequence is TGTGCCAGCAGCTTACGGGAGGGGTTCGGTGAGCAGTTCTTC. Amino acids: CASSLREGFGEQFF.